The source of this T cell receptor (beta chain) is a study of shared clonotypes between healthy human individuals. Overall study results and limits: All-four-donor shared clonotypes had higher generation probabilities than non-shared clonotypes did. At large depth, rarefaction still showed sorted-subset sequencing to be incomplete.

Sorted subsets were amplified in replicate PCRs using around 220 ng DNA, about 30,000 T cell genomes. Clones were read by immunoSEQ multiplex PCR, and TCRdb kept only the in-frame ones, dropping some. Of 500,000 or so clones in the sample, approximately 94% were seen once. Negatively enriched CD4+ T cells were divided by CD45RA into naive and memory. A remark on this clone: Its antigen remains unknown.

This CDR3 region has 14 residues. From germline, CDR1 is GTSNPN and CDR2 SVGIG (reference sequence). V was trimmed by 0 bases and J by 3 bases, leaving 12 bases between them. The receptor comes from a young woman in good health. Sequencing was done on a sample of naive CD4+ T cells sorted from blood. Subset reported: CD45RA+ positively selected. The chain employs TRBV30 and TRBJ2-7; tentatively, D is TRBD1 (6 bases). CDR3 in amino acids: CAWSVTGSNYEQYF. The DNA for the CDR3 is TGTGCCTGGAGTGTCACAGGGAGCAACTACGAGCAGTACTTC.